This T cell receptor beta chain was sequenced for a study of blood T cell repertoires in COVID-19. Study at large: Samples taken during acute and convalescent COVID-19 were collected in the United States, Italy and Spain.

Trimming left V 5 bases short and J 2 bases short, with 19 bases between. The germline CDR1 and CDR2 sequences are LNHDA and SQIVND (reference sequence). CDR3 length: 17 residues. Study processing details: The assay estimated nucleated cells by amplifying reference gene primers. Sequencing used immunoSEQ multiplex PCR; TCRdb keeps in-frame clones, though not all of them. From that table come the V and J calls and clone size; the DNA was used to work out D and trimming. The sample gives hundreds of thousands of clones, just under 90% of which show up once; roughly 6.4% is in the top ten. This chain links TRBV19 with TRBJ1-5; weak D call: TRBD1 (5 bases). The source material was peripheral blood. The origin of this receptor is a man in his sixties who had recovered from COVID-19. CDR3 in amino acids: CASSPWVVARGNQPQHF. As DNA, the CDR3 is TGTGCCAGTAGTCCATGGGTCGTGGCCAGGGGCAATCAGCCCCAGCATTTT.